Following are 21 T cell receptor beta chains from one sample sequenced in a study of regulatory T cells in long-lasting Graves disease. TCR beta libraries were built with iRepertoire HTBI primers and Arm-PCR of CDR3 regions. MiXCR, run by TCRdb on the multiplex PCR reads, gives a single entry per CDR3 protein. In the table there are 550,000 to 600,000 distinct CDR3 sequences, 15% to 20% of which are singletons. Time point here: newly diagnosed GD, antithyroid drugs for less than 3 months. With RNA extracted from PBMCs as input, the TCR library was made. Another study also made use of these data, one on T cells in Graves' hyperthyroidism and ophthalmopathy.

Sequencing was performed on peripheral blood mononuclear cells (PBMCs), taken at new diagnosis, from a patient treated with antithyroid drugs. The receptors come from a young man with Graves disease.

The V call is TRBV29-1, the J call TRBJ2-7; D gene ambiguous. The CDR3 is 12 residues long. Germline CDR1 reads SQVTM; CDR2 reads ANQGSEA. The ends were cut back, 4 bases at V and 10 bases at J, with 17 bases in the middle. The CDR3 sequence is CSVGVTQETQYF. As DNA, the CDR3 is TGCAGCGTTGGAGTTACTCAAGAAACCCAGTACTTC.

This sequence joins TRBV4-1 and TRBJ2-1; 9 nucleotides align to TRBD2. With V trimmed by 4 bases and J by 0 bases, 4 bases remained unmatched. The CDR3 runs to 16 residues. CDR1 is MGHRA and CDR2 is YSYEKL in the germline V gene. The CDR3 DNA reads TGCGCCAGCAGCCCTATTAGCGGGGGCTCCTACAATGAGCAGTTCTTC. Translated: CASSPISGGSYNEQFF.

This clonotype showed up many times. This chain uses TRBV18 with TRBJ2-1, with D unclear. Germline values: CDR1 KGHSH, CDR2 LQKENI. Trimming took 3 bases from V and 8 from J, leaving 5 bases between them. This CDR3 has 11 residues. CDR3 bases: TGTGCCAGCTCACCCCAGGATGAGCAGTTCTTC. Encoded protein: CASSPQDEQFF.

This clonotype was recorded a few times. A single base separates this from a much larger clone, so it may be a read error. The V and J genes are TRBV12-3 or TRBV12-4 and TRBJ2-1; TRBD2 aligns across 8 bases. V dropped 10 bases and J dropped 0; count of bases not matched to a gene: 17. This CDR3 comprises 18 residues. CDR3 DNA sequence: TGTGCCAACACAGGAAGGGTTGGGGCGGGGGGCTCCTACAATGAGCAGTTCTTC. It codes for CANTGRVGAGGSYNEQFF.

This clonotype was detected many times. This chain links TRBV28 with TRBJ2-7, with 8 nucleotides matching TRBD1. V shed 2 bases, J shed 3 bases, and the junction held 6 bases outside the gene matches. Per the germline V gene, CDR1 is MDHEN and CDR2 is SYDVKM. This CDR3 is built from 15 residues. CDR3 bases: TGTGCCAGCAGTTTACCGCAGGGGGCAGGCTACGAGCAGTACTTC. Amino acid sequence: CASSLPQGAGYEQYF.

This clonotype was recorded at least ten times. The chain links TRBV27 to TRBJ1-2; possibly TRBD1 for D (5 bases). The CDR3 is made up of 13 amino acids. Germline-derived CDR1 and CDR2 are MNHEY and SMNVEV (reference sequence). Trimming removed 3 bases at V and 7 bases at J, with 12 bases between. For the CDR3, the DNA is TGTGCCAGCAGTTTCCAGGCCCAGGGTGGCTACACCTTC. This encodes CASSFQAQGGYTF.

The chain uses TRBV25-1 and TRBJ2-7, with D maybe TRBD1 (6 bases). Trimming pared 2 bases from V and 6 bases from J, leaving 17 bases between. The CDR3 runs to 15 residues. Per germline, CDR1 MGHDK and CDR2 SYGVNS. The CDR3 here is CASSEMGATLGEQYF. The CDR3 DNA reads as TGTGCCAGCAGTGAAATGGGGGCCACCTTGGGCGAGCAGTACTTC.

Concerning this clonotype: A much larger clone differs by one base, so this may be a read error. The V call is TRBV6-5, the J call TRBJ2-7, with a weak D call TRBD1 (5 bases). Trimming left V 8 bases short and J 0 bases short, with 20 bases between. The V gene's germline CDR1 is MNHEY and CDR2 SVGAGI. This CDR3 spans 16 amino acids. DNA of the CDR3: TGTGCCAGCGAACGAACTCGGGTGACAGCCTCCTACGAGCAGTACTTC. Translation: CASERTRVTASYEQYF.

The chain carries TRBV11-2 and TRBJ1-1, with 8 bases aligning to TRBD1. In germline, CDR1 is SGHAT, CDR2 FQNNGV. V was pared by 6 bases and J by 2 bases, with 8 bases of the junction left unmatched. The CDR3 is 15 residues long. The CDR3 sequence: CASSQTGTGNTEAFF. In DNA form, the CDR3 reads TGTGCCAGCAGTCAAACCGGGACAGGAAACACTGAAGCTTTCTTT.

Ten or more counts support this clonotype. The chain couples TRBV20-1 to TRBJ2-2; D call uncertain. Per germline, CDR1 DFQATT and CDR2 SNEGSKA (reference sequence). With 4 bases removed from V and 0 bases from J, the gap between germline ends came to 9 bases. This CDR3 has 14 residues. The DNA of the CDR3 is TGCAGTGCTACAACACTTGCGAACACCGGGGAGCTGTTTTTT. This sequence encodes CSATTLANTGELFF.

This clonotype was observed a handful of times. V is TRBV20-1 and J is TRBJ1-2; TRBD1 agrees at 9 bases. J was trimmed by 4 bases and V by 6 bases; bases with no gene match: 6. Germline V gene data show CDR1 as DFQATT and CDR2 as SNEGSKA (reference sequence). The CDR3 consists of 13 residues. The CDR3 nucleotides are TGCAGTGCCGGGACAGGGCACGTCTATGGCTACACCTTC. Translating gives CSAGTGHVYGYTF.

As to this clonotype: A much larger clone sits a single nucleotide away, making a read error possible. CDR3 amino acids: CASRNFGRMNTEAFF. CDR3 DNA sequence: TGTGCCAGCAGAAATTTTGGAAGGATGAACACTGAAGCTTTCTTT. J is TRBJ1-1 and V is TRBV27; D not resolved. Germline V gene sequence: CDR1 MNHEY, CDR2 SMNVEV (reference sequence). The CDR3 extends over 15 amino acids. V gave up 6 bases and J gave up 0 bases, with 14 bases separating them.

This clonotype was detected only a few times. For the CDR3, the DNA is TGTGCCAGCAGCTTAAACTGGGGTGACATTCAGTACTTC. This gives the protein CASSLNWGDIQYF. The V gene is TRBV11-1, the J gene TRBJ2-4; D not certain. Trimming shortened V by 2 bases and J by 8 bases, and 10 bases separated the two germline ends. CDR3 length: 13 residues. CDR1 is SGHAT, CDR2 FQDESV, per germline (reference sequence).

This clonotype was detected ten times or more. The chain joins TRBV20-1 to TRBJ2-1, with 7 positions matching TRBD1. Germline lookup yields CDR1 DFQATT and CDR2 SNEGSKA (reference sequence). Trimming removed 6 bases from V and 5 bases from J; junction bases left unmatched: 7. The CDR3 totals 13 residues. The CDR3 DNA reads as TGCAGTGCAAGAACAGGGGTCGACAATGAGCAGTTCTTC. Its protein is CSARTGVDNEQFF.

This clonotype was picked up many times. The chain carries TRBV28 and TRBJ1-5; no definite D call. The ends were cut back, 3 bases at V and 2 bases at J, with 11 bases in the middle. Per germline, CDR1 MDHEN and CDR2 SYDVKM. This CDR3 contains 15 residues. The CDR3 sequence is CASSFRGKGNQPQHF. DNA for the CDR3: TGTGCCAGCAGTTTCCGAGGGAAGGGCAATCAGCCCCAGCATTTT.

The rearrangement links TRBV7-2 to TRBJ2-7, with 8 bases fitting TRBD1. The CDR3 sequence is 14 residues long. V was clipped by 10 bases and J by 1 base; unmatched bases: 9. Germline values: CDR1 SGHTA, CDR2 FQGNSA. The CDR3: CATSLQGASYEQYF. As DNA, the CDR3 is TGTGCCACCAGTTTGCAGGGGGCGTCCTACGAGCAGTACTTC. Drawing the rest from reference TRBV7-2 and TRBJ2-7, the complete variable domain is GAGVSQSPSNKVTEKGKDVELRCDPISGHTALYWYRQSLGQGLEFLIYFQGNSAPDKSGLPSDRFSAERTGGSVSTLTIQRTQQEDSAVYLCATSLQGASYEQYFGPGTRLTVT.

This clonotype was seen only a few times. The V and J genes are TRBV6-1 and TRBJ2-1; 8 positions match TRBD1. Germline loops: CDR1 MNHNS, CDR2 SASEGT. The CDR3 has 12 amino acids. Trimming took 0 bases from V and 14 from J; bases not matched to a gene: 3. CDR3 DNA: TGTGCCAGCAGTGAAGCTCCGACAGGGGAGTTCTTC. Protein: CASSEAPTGEFF.

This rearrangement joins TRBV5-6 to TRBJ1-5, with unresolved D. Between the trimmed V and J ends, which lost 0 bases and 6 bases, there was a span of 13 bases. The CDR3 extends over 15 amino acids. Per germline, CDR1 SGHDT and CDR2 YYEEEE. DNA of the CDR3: TGTGCCAGCAGCTTGGGGGGAGGCGACGGTCAGCCCCAGCATTTT. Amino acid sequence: CASSLGGGDGQPQHF.

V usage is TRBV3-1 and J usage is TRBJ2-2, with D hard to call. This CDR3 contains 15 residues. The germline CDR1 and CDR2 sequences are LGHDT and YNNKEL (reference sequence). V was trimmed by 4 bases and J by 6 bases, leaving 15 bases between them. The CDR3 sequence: CASSPASVSAGELFF. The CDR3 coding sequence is TGTGCCAGCAGCCCCGCGAGCGTTTCCGCCGGGGAGCTGTTTTTT.

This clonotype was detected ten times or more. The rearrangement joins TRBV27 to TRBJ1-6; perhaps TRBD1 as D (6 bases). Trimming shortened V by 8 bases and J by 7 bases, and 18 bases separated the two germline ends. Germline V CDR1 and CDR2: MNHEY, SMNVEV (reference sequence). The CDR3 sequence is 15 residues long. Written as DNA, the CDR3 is TGTGCCAGCGTTAAGGGGGGGGGAAGGAATTCACCCCTCCACTTT. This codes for CASVKGGGRNSPLHF.

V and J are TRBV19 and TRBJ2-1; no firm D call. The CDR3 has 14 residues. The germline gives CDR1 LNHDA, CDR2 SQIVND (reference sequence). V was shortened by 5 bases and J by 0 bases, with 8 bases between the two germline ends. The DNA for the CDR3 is TGTGCCAGTAGTTTACCGAGCTCCTACAATGAGCAGTTCTTC. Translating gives CASSLPSSYNEQFF. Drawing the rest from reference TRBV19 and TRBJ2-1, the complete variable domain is DGGITQSPKYLFRKEGQNVTLSCEQNLNHDAMYWYRQDPGQGLRLIYYSQIVNDFQKGDIAEGYSVSREKKESFPLTVTSAQKNPTAFYLCASSLPSSYNEQFFGPGTRLTVL.